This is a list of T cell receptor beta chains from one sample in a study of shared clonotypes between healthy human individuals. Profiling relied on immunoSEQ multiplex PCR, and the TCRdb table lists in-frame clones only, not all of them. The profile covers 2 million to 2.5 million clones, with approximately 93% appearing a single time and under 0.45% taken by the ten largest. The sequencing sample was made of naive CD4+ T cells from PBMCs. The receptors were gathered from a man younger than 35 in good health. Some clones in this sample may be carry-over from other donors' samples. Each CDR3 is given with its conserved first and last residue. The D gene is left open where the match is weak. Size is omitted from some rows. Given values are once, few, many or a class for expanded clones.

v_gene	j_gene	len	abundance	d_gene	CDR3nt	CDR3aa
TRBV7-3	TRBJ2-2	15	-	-	TGTGCCAGCAGCTTAAACTCGGCGAACACCGGGGAGCTGTTTTTT	CASSLNSANTGELFF
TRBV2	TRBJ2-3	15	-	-	TGTGCCAGCAGTGGTTGGGACACAGCGTTAGATACGCAGTATTTT	CASSGWDTALDTQYF
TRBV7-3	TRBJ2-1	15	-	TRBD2	TGTGCCAGCAGCTTAGGCCTAGCGGGAGTAGATGAGCAGTTCTTC	CASSLGLAGVDEQFF
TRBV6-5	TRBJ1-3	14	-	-	TGTGCCAGCAGTCACAGACCAAATCATGACACCATATATTTT	CASSHRPNHDTIYF
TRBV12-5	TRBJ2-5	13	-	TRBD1	TGTGCTAGTGGCCTGACAGGGAGAGAGACCCAGTACTTC	CASGLTGRETQYF
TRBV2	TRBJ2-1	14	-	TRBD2	TGTGCCAGCAGTCTCCTAGCGGGCCTTCGAAGTGAGTTCTTC	CASSLLAGLRSEFF
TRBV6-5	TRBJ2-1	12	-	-	TGTGCCACCGGGCCGTCGGACAATGAGCAGTTCTTC	CATGPSDNEQFF
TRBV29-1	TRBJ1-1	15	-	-	TGCAGCGCTGGTGGGAAGGGGGGTATGAACACTGAAGCTTTCTTT	CSAGGKGGMNTEAFF
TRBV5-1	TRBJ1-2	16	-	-	TGCGCCAGCAGCGGGGCGAGGTTGGGCTTTAACTATGGCTACACCTTC	CASSGARLGFNYGYTF
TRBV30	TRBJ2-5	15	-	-	TGTGCCTGGAGTTCTAGTGGGGGGAGGCGCGAGACCCAGTACTTC	CAWSSSGGRRETQYF
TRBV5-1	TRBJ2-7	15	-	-	TGCGCCAGCAGCGCGATTGGACGGCAGAGAAGCGAGCAGTACTTC	CASSAIGRQRSEQYF
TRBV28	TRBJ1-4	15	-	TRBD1	TGTGCCACAAACAAACAGGGGGCAACTAATGAAAAACTGTTTTTT	CATNKQGATNEKLFF
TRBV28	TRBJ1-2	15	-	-	TGTGCCAGCAGTTTTATCCAGTCCGGGGACTATGGCTACACCTTC	CASSFIQSGDYGYTF
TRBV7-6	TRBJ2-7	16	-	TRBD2	TGTGCCAGCAGCCAGAGGTCAAGGACTAGTTCCTACGAGCAGTACTTC	CASSQRSRTSSYEQYF
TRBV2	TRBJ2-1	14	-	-	TGTGCCAGCAGTGACCGGAGGGCGGTCAATGAGCAGTTCTTC	CASSDRRAVNEQFF
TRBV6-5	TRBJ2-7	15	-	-	TGTGCCAGCAGTTACGGCAGGTCCTACAACTACGAGCAGTACTTC	CASSYGRSYNYEQYF
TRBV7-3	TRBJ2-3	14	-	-	TGTGCCAGCAGCCCTCAAAGAGGGACAGATACGCAGTATTTT	CASSPQRGTDTQYF
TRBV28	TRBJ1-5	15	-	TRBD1	TGTGCCAGCAGCAGGGACAGGGGCGGGAATCAGCCCCAGCATTTT	CASSRDRGGNQPQHF
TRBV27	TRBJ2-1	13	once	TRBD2	TGTGCCAGCACTCCTAGCGGGGTGGGTGAGCAGTTCTTC	CASTPSGVGEQFF
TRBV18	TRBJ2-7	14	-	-	TGTGCCAGCTCACCAGCAAGGCAGTTCTACGAGCAGTACTTC	CASSPARQFYEQYF
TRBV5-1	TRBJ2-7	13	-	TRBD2	TGCGCCAGCAGCTCCGGACTAGCGGATGAGCAGTACTTC	CASSSGLADEQYF
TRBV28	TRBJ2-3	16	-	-	TGTGCCAGCAGTTTAGGGGGGAGGGGGAACACAGATACGCAGTATTTT	CASSLGGRGNTDTQYF
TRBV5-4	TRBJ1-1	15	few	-	TGTGCCAGCAGCCGAGCCGAATACGTGGACACTGAAGCTTTCTTT	CASSRAEYVDTEAFF
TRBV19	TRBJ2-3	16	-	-	TGTGCCAGTAGTTCACTCGGGGCCGGAACCACAGATACGCAGTATTTT	CASSSLGAGTTDTQYF
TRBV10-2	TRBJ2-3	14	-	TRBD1	TGCGCCAGCAGGGAGACAGGGTGGGCAGATACGCAGTATTTT	CASRETGWADTQYF
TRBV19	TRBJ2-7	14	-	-	TGTGCCAGTAGCAGGGGATTTGTCTCCTACGAGCAGTACTTC	CASSRGFVSYEQYF
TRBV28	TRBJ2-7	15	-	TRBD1	TGTGCCAGCAGTTTCGAGCGGCAGGGGGATCGGGAGCAGTACTTC	CASSFERQGDREQYF
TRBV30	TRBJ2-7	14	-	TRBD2	TGTGCCTGGAGTGAAACTAGCGCTTCGGGGGAGCAGTACTTC	CAWSETSASGEQYF
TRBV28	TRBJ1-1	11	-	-	TGTGCCACCTACCAGGCAGGGGAGGCTTTCTTT	CATYQAGEAFF
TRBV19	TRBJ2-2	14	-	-	TGTGCCAGTAGTATATTGATTACCACCGGGGAGCTGTTTTTT	CASSILITTGELFF
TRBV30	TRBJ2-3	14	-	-	TGTGCCTGGAGTGGGATGCAGGGGCCCGATACGCAGTATTTT	CAWSGMQGPDTQYF
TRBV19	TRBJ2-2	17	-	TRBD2	TGTGCCAGTAGTATAGCGTTGACTAGCGGGAACACCGGGGAGCTGTTTTTT	CASSIALTSGNTGELFF
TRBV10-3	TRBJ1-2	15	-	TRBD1	TGTGCCATCAGACCTAGGACAGGGGAGGACTATGGCTACACCTTC	CAIRPRTGEDYGYTF
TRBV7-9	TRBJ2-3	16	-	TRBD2	TGTGCCAGCAGCTTTGGTACTAGCGGGAGCACAGATACGCAGTATTTT	CASSFGTSGSTDTQYF
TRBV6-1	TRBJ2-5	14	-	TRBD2	TGTGCCAGCAGTGAACGGACTAGACAAGAGACCCAGTACTTC	CASSERTRQETQYF
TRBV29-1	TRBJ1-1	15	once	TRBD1	TGCAGCGTCATTCGCTCGGACAGGGGGAACACTGAAGCTTTCTTT	CSVIRSDRGNTEAFF
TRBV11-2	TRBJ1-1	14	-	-	TGTGCCAGCAGCTCCCCTTACAGTTCCGCTGAAGCTTTCTTT	CASSSPYSSAEAFF
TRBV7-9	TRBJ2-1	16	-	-	TGTGCCAGCAGCTTTGGTTTTACGTCCCTTTGGAATGAGCAGTTCTTC	CASSFGFTSLWNEQFF
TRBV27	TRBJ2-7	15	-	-	TGTGCCAGCAGTCAGAAAAGGGTTGGGACCTACGAGCAGTACTTC	CASSQKRVGTYEQYF
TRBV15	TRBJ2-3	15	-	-	TGTGCCACCAGCAGAGATGGAATCCTGGCAGATACGCAGTATTTT	CATSRDGILADTQYF
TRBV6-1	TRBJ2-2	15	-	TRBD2	TGTGCCAGCAGGCCCGCGGGAGGCCCCACCGGGGAGCTGTTTTTT	CASRPAGGPTGELFF
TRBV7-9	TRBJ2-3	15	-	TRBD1	TGTGCCAGCAGCACGGGACAGGGAAGTTCGGATACGCAGTATTTT	CASSTGQGSSDTQYF
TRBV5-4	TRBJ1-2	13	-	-	TGTGCCAGCAGATTCTCCAGGACAGACGGCTACACCTTC	CASRFSRTDGYTF
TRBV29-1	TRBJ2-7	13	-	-	TGCAGCGTTGGAGACGCAGGGTCCTACGAGCAGTACTTC	CSVGDAGSYEQYF
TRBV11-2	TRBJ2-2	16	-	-	TGTGCCAGCAGCCGAGCGGCAGGGCGGAGTACCGGGGAGCTGTTTTTT	CASSRAAGRSTGELFF
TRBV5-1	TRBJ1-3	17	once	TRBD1	TGCGCCAGCAGCCCGATCAAACAGGGGGTCTCTGGAAACACCATATATTTT	CASSPIKQGVSGNTIYF
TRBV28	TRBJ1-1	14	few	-	TGTGCCAGCAGCCCCACCCGAAAGGACACTGAAGCTTTCTTT	CASSPTRKDTEAFF
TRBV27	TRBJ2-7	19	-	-	TGTGCCAGCAGCCCCATCCGGAGGGATCCTGGAAGCAACTCCTACGAGCAGTACTTC	CASSPIRRDPGSNSYEQYF
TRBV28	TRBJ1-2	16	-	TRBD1	TGTGCCAGCAGCCCGTCCGGGACAGGGGGCGCGGGTGGCTACACCTTC	CASSPSGTGGAGGYTF
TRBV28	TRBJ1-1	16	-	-	TGTGCCAGCAGTTCCCTTATGCGACAGTCGGCCACTGAAGCTTTCTTT	CASSSLMRQSATEAFF
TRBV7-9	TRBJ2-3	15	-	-	TGTGCCAGCACCTCAGGGGGGGCTAGCACAGATACGCAGTATTTT	CASTSGGASTDTQYF
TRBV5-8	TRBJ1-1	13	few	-	TGTGCCAGCAGCTTAATGTCCCAATTGGGGGCTTTCTTT	CASSLMSQLGAFF
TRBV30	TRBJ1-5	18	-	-	TGTGCCTGGAGTGTCTCCCGAACCAATCTCAATAGCAATCAGCCCCAGCATTTT	CAWSVSRTNLNSNQPQHF